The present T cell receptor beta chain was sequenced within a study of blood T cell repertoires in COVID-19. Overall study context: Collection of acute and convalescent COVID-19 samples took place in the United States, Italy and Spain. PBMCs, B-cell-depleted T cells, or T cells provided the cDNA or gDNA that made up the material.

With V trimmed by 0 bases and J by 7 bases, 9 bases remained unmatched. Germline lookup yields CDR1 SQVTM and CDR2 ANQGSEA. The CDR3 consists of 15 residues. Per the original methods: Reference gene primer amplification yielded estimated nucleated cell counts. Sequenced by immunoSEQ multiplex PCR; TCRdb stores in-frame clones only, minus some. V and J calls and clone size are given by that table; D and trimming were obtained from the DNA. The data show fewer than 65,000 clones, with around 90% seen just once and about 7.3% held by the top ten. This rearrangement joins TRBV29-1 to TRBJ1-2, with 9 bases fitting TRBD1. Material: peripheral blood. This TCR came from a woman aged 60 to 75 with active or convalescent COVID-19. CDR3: CSVEESRTGVPGYTF. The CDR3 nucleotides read TGCAGCGTTGAAGAATCTAGGACAGGGGTCCCTGGCTACACCTTC. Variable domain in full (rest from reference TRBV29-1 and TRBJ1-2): SAVISQKPSRDICQRGTSLTIQCQVDSQVTMMFWYRQQPGQSLTLIATANQGSEATYESGFVIDKFPISRPNLTFSTLTVSNMSPEDSSIYLCSVEESRTGVPGYTFGSGTRLTVV.